In this sample, the clone carrying this T cell receptor beta chain turned up once. As yet, its antigen is unknown. V shed 5 bases and J shed 2 bases, with 19 bases lying between them. This CDR3 comprises 16 residues. CDR1 and CDR2 (germline): SGHAT, FQNNGV. Original processing notes: After removing out-of-frame reads, around 2.2 million distinct TCRbeta sequences remained. Method: immunoSEQ multiplex PCR; TCRdb's copy keeps in-frame clones and lacks some. The V and J calls and the clone size are those of that table, but D and trimming were determined from the DNA. The top ten clones hold over 4.5% of a sample with under 50,000 clones, roughly 85% of them seen once. This specimen comes from a study of memory CD4+ T cells and cytomegalovirus serostatus. At the level of the study: Healthy Belgian adult donors included several CMV-positive and 20 to 30 CMV-negative people. Study outcomes and limitations: 67 of 164 known CMV-associated TCRbeta sequences appeared in CD4+ memory.

The sort gate was single viable CD3+CD4+CD8-CD45RO+ cells for memory CD4+ T cells. Total CD4+ T cells were enriched by CD4 positive selection. Sample: memory CD4+ T cells from blood. The origin of this receptor is an adult in good health and CMV-seropositive. This chain joins TRBV11-2 and TRBJ2-7; D perhaps matches TRBD1 (6 bases). The chain's CDR3 is CASSPLGRRGTYEQYF. The CDR3 coding sequence is TGTGCCAGCAGCCCCCTGGGCAGAAGGGGGACCTACGAGCAGTACTTC.